The rows below give T cell receptor beta chains drawn from one sample of a study of beta chain features in type 1 diabetes. Sequenced by immunoSEQ multiplex PCR; TCRdb stores in-frame clones only, minus some. The sample shows 600,000 to 650,000 clones, 15% of them seen only once. The specimen sequenced was naive CD4+ T cells from blood. The receptor set was obtained from a young man in good health. CDR3s include the opening cysteine and the closing phenylalanine or tryptophan. D genes are given only for firm matches. A row's size may be missing; if present it is once, few, many or a size class.

abundance: NA
d_gene: TRBD1
v_gene: TRBV19
j_gene: TRBJ2-5
CDR3nt: TGTGCCAGTAGTACACGACAGGGGGCTGAAGAGACCCAGTACTTC
CDR3aa: CASSTRQGAEETQYF

abundance: few
d_gene: TRBD1
v_gene: TRBV7-9
j_gene: TRBJ2-5
CDR3nt: TGTGCCAGCAGGACAGGGGAGGAGACCCAGTACTTC
CDR3aa: CASRTGEETQYF

abundance: NA
d_gene: TRBD2
v_gene: TRBV7-2
j_gene: TRBJ2-4
CDR3nt: TGTGCCAGCAGCTTAAAGGTGTTAGCGGGGCAAAACATTCAGTACTTC
CDR3aa: CASSLKVLAGQNIQYF

abundance: NA
d_gene: TRBD1
v_gene: TRBV5-4
j_gene: TRBJ1-2
CDR3nt: TGTGCCACCTCTACGACAGGGAACTATGGCTACACCTTC
CDR3aa: CATSTTGNYGYTF

abundance: NA
d_gene: NA
v_gene: TRBV10-3
j_gene: TRBJ2-1
CDR3nt: TGTGCCATCAGTGAGTCCAGGGTGGGGGCGCGAGAGCAGTTCTTC
CDR3aa: CAISESRVGAREQFF

abundance: few
d_gene: TRBD1
v_gene: TRBV28
j_gene: TRBJ2-7
CDR3nt: TGTGCCAGCAGTTTATGGACAGGGAGCTACGAGCAGTACTTC
CDR3aa: CASSLWTGSYEQYF

abundance: few
d_gene: TRBD2
v_gene: TRBV28
j_gene: TRBJ2-1
CDR3nt: TGTGCCAGCAGGGTCGGGACTAGCGGGAGGGTTGCGGCGAATGAGCAGTTCTTC
CDR3aa: CASRVGTSGRVAANEQFF

abundance: few
d_gene: NA
v_gene: TRBV7-8
j_gene: TRBJ1-4
CDR3nt: TGTGCCAGCAGCTTAGATTCGTGGGGCACTAATGAAAAACTGTTTTTT
CDR3aa: CASSLDSWGTNEKLFF

abundance: few
d_gene: NA
v_gene: TRBV4-1
j_gene: TRBJ1-2
CDR3nt: TGCGCCAGCAGCCGCGGGGCTTATAACTATGGCTACACCTTC
CDR3aa: CASSRGAYNYGYTF

abundance: NA
d_gene: NA
v_gene: TRBV6-1
j_gene: TRBJ1-2
CDR3nt: TGTGCCAGCAGCGACCCACAGGTTTATGGCTACACCTTC
CDR3aa: CASSDPQVYGYTF

abundance: NA
d_gene: TRBD2
v_gene: TRBV7-2
j_gene: TRBJ2-7
CDR3nt: TGTGCCAGCAGTCCTCCGGGACTAGAGCCCTACGAGCAGTACTTC
CDR3aa: CASSPPGLEPYEQYF

abundance: few
d_gene: NA
v_gene: TRBV11-2
j_gene: TRBJ1-1
CDR3nt: TGTGCCAGCAGCTCGCGGCGGGTGAACACTGAAGCTTTCTTT
CDR3aa: CASSSRRVNTEAFF

abundance: few
d_gene: TRBD2
v_gene: TRBV6-5
j_gene: TRBJ2-7
CDR3nt: TGTGCCAGCAGTCCCGACGGGAGGTACGAGCAGTACTTC
CDR3aa: CASSPDGRYEQYF

abundance: few
d_gene: NA
v_gene: TRBV19
j_gene: TRBJ2-4
CDR3nt: TGTGCCAGTAGCCCAACTACTTTAGCCAAAAACATTCAGTACTTC
CDR3aa: CASSPTTLAKNIQYF

abundance: NA
d_gene: NA
v_gene: TRBV18
j_gene: TRBJ1-1
CDR3nt: TGTGCCAGCTCGCCGACCCGCTGGGACACTGAAGCTTTCTTT
CDR3aa: CASSPTRWDTEAFF

abundance: few
d_gene: NA
v_gene: TRBV16
j_gene: TRBJ2-4
CDR3nt: TGTGCCAGCAGCCAATTTCAGGGGATAGCCAAAAACATTCAGTACTTC
CDR3aa: CASSQFQGIAKNIQYF

abundance: few
d_gene: NA
v_gene: TRBV2
j_gene: TRBJ1-1
CDR3nt: TGTGCCAGCAGGTTAACGGCAGCGAACACTGAAGCTTTCTTT
CDR3aa: CASRLTAANTEAFF

abundance: few
d_gene: NA
v_gene: TRBV7-2
j_gene: TRBJ2-5
CDR3nt: TGTGCCAGCAGCTTTTACGGGGGACACGAGACCCAGTACTTC
CDR3aa: CASSFYGGHETQYF

abundance: NA
d_gene: NA
v_gene: TRBV4-3
j_gene: TRBJ2-3
CDR3nt: TGCGCCAGCAGCCAAGATCGGACGGGGAGGTTCACAGATACGCAGTATTTT
CDR3aa: CASSQDRTGRFTDTQYF

abundance: NA
d_gene: NA
v_gene: TRBV30
j_gene: TRBJ1-1
CDR3nt: TGTGCCTGGAGGGGCCCCGGGAGGATAACTGAAGCTTTCTTT
CDR3aa: CAWRGPGRITEAFF

abundance: NA
d_gene: TRBD1
v_gene: TRBV7-2
j_gene: TRBJ2-4
CDR3nt: TGTGCCAGCAGCTTACTAGCCGGGACAGGGAAAAACATTCAGTACTTC
CDR3aa: CASSLLAGTGKNIQYF

abundance: NA
d_gene: TRBD1
v_gene: TRBV5-1
j_gene: TRBJ2-2
CDR3nt: TGCGCCAGCAACTCAGGAGGGACAGGGGGCACCGGGGAGCTGTTTTTT
CDR3aa: CASNSGGTGGTGELFF

abundance: few
d_gene: NA
v_gene: TRBV6-6
j_gene: TRBJ2-2
CDR3nt: TGTGCCAGCGGGGGGCAGGCCTTCGGGGAGCTGTTTTTT
CDR3aa: CASGGQAFGELFF

abundance: few
d_gene: TRBD1
v_gene: TRBV6-6
j_gene: TRBJ1-2
CDR3nt: TGTGCCAGCAGTTCCACGGACAGGCAAGGCTACACCTTC
CDR3aa: CASSSTDRQGYTF

abundance: NA
d_gene: NA
v_gene: TRBV28
j_gene: TRBJ2-1
CDR3nt: TGTGCCAGCAGTTTAAACGGCAGACTCGAGCAGTTCTTC
CDR3aa: CASSLNGRLEQFF

abundance: NA
d_gene: TRBD2
v_gene: TRBV10-3
j_gene: TRBJ2-1
CDR3nt: TGTGCCATCAGGCTCACTAGCGGGGCCTACAATGAGCAGTTCTTC
CDR3aa: CAIRLTSGAYNEQFF

abundance: few
d_gene: TRBD1
v_gene: TRBV5-6
j_gene: TRBJ2-6
CDR3nt: TGTGCCAGCAGCTTGGGTAACAGGGGTACCACCTCTGGGGCCAACGTCCTGACTTTC
CDR3aa: CASSLGNRGTTSGANVLTF

abundance: few
d_gene: NA
v_gene: TRBV6-6
j_gene: TRBJ1-1
CDR3nt: TGTGCCAGCAGTTACGAAGGGCGGATGAACACTGAAGCTTTCTTT
CDR3aa: CASSYEGRMNTEAFF

abundance: few
d_gene: NA
v_gene: TRBV27
j_gene: TRBJ1-2
CDR3nt: TGTGCCAGCAGTGGCCGGACGGATGCCTATGGCTACACCTTC
CDR3aa: CASSGRTDAYGYTF

abundance: few
d_gene: NA
v_gene: TRBV9
j_gene: TRBJ2-7
CDR3nt: TGTGCCAGCAGCGTAGAAGGAGGGCGCGCCTACGAGCAGTACTTC
CDR3aa: CASSVEGGRAYEQYF

abundance: few
d_gene: NA
v_gene: TRBV19
j_gene: TRBJ2-7
CDR3nt: TGTGCCAGTAGTATCTACGCGAGCCCAGGGAAGGAAACCTACGAGCAGTACTTC
CDR3aa: CASSIYASPGKETYEQYF

abundance: NA
d_gene: NA
v_gene: TRBV30
j_gene: TRBJ1-6
CDR3nt: TGTGCCTGGAGAGGAGACGGTAGTTCACCCCTCCACTTT
CDR3aa: CAWRGDGSSPLHF

abundance: NA
d_gene: TRBD1
v_gene: TRBV30
j_gene: TRBJ2-1
CDR3nt: TGTGCCTGGACCCGCGCCGCCTTACAGGGGCCCTCCTACAATGAGCAGTTCTTC
CDR3aa: CAWTRAALQGPSYNEQFF

abundance: NA
d_gene: NA
v_gene: TRBV4-3
j_gene: TRBJ2-1
CDR3nt: TGCGCCAGCAGCCAATCATCCCGGCGCACTGAGCAGTTCTTC
CDR3aa: CASSQSSRRTEQFF

abundance: few
d_gene: TRBD1
v_gene: TRBV19
j_gene: TRBJ1-5
CDR3nt: TGTGCCAGTCTATCAGGGGGCGGCAGAAATCAGCCCCAGCATTTT
CDR3aa: CASLSGGGRNQPQHF

abundance: NA
d_gene: NA
v_gene: TRBV7-2
j_gene: TRBJ2-5
CDR3nt: TGTGCCAGCAACGGGCACCCACAAGAGACCCAGTACTTC
CDR3aa: CASNGHPQETQYF

abundance: NA
d_gene: NA
v_gene: TRBV2
j_gene: TRBJ1-2
CDR3nt: TGTGCCAGCAGTGAATGGGAACGGAACTATGGCTACACCTTC
CDR3aa: CASSEWERNYGYTF

abundance: NA
d_gene: NA
v_gene: TRBV2
j_gene: TRBJ2-2
CDR3nt: TGTGCCAGCGCCGGGAGCGGGACCGGGGAGCTGTTTTTT
CDR3aa: CASAGSGTGELFF

abundance: few
d_gene: NA
v_gene: TRBV4-2
j_gene: TRBJ2-7
CDR3nt: TGTGCCAGCAGCCAAGATGCCCTATCGAGGGAGCAGTACTTC
CDR3aa: CASSQDALSREQYF

abundance: NA
d_gene: NA
v_gene: TRBV7-9
j_gene: TRBJ2-7
CDR3nt: TGTGCCAGCAGCTTAGGGTCAGCGGGCAACTTCTGGGAGCAGTACTTC
CDR3aa: CASSLGSAGNFWEQYF

abundance: few
d_gene: TRBD1
v_gene: TRBV6-6
j_gene: TRBJ1-4
CDR3nt: TGTGCCAGCAGTTACTCCACAGGGGGAAGTGAAAAACTGTTTTTT
CDR3aa: CASSYSTGGSEKLFF

abundance: NA
d_gene: NA
v_gene: TRBV18
j_gene: TRBJ2-2
CDR3nt: TGTGCCAGCTCACCACTGGTCACCGGGGAGCTGTTTTTT
CDR3aa: CASSPLVTGELFF

abundance: NA
d_gene: NA
v_gene: TRBV27
j_gene: TRBJ2-3
CDR3nt: TGTGCCAGCAGTTTAGGCGGGACGGTCACAGATACGCAGTATTTT
CDR3aa: CASSLGGTVTDTQYF

abundance: NA
d_gene: NA
v_gene: TRBV4-1
j_gene: TRBJ1-5
CDR3nt: TGCGCCAGCAGCCAAGGGGCTGTGGCAGGGGAGGGCAATCAGCCCCAGCATTTT
CDR3aa: CASSQGAVAGEGNQPQHF

abundance: NA
d_gene: NA
v_gene: TRBV4-1
j_gene: TRBJ2-6
CDR3nt: TGCGCCAGCAGCCAAGATGGTCGGGCCCTCGCTACTGGGGCCAACGTCCTGACTTTC
CDR3aa: CASSQDGRALATGANVLTF

abundance: NA
d_gene: TRBD2
v_gene: TRBV5-4
j_gene: TRBJ2-1
CDR3nt: TGTGCCAGCAGCACCTCCCCGGCGACTAGCGGGGAGCAGTTCTTC
CDR3aa: CASSTSPATSGEQFF

abundance: few
d_gene: NA
v_gene: TRBV6-6
j_gene: TRBJ1-4
CDR3nt: TGTGCCAGCAGTTCCCAGGGAACCCCGAATGAAAAACTGTTTTTT
CDR3aa: CASSSQGTPNEKLFF

abundance: NA
d_gene: NA
v_gene: TRBV7-2
j_gene: TRBJ2-5
CDR3nt: TGTGCCAGCAGGCGGGACAGACAAGAGACCCAGTACTTC
CDR3aa: CASRRDRQETQYF

abundance: NA
d_gene: NA
v_gene: TRBV5-6
j_gene: TRBJ2-7
CDR3nt: TGTGCCAGCAGCACGACCTACGAGCAGTACTTC
CDR3aa: CASSTTYEQYF

abundance: NA
d_gene: NA
v_gene: TRBV7-3
j_gene: TRBJ2-7
CDR3nt: TGTGCCAGCAGCTCCTTAGGGGGGGCCGGCGAGCAGTACTTC
CDR3aa: CASSSLGGAGEQYF

abundance: few
d_gene: NA
v_gene: TRBV9
j_gene: TRBJ2-3
CDR3nt: TGTGCCAGCAGCAGCCCTCCGGGCACAGATACGCAGTATTTT
CDR3aa: CASSSPPGTDTQYF

abundance: NA
d_gene: NA
v_gene: TRBV28
j_gene: TRBJ2-7
CDR3nt: TGTGCCAGCCTCGTCGAGCAGTACTTC
CDR3aa: CASLVEQYF

abundance: few
d_gene: NA
v_gene: TRBV19
j_gene: TRBJ1-1
CDR3nt: TGTGCCAGTAGTATTTTGGGTGAAGCTTTCTTT
CDR3aa: CASSILGEAFF

abundance: few
d_gene: NA
v_gene: TRBV7-9
j_gene: TRBJ2-1
CDR3nt: TGTGCCAGCAGCTTCAATATTCAGGCAGGGCAGTTCTTC
CDR3aa: CASSFNIQAGQFF

abundance: few
d_gene: NA
v_gene: TRBV7-3
j_gene: TRBJ2-1
CDR3nt: TGTGCCAGCAGCTTAGATCGCGGGGGCCCTAACAATGAGCAGTTCTTC
CDR3aa: CASSLDRGGPNNEQFF

abundance: NA
d_gene: TRBD2
v_gene: TRBV5-1
j_gene: TRBJ2-5
CDR3nt: TGCGCCAGCAGCGAGGTGACTAGCGGGGGTGAGACCCAGTACTTC
CDR3aa: CASSEVTSGGETQYF

abundance: few
d_gene: NA
v_gene: TRBV5-4
j_gene: TRBJ2-5
CDR3nt: TGTGCCAGCAGCTATAGGACTCAAGAGACCCAGTACTTC
CDR3aa: CASSYRTQETQYF

abundance: few
d_gene: NA
v_gene: TRBV18
j_gene: TRBJ1-2
CDR3nt: TGTGCCAGCTCACCCCTTCGCGAAGTTGTGGTGAATGGCTACACCTTC
CDR3aa: CASSPLREVVVNGYTF

abundance: NA
d_gene: NA
v_gene: TRBV19
j_gene: TRBJ1-6
CDR3nt: TGTGCCAGTAGGTGGGACAATAATAATTCACCCCTCCACTTT
CDR3aa: CASRWDNNNSPLHF

abundance: NA
d_gene: NA
v_gene: TRBV5-4
j_gene: TRBJ1-1
CDR3nt: TGTGCCAGCAGCTTAGGTCTCCGTCGACGGGACACTGAAGCTTTCTTT
CDR3aa: CASSLGLRRRDTEAFF